Detailed here is one T cell receptor (beta chain). Profiled with immunoSEQ multiplex PCR; TCRdb holds only in-frame clones, not every one. The data show around 35,000 clones, approximately 90% seen once. This sample is drawn from a study of T cells in tuberculosis. Germline lookup yields CDR1 SGHRS and CDR2 YFSETQ. The CDR3 spans 16 residues. The trim removed 4 bases at V and 5 bases at J, leaving 8 bases unmatched. Time point indicated: new active TB diagnosis, blood taken before or within 7 days of starting treatment. This material consisted of PBMCs, taken at tuberculosis diagnosis. The TCR originated in an adult with tuberculosis. The chain links TRBV5-1 to TRBJ2-2, with 10 bases fitting TRBD2. CDR3: CASSHPSGGTTGELFF. The CDR3 nucleotides read TGCGCCAGCAGCCACCCTAGCGGGGGAACTACCGGGGAGCTGTTTTTT.